This TCR beta chain came from a study of blood T cell repertoires in COVID-19. This CDR3 comprises 15 residues. Authors' methods: Amplification of reference gene primers was used by the study to estimate nucleated cell counts. Libraries were prepared by immunoSEQ multiplex PCR; TCRdb keeps only in-frame clonotypes and omits some of them. From that table come the V and J calls and clone size; the DNA was used to work out D and trimming. The repertoire holds about 110,000 clones, with just over 85% as singletons. This receptor was identified in a human donor in a cohort sampled during active COVID-19. The chain is built from TRBV21-1 and TRBJ1-3; the DNA was not compared with TRBD1, the D call given in the table. TRBV21-1 is noted as a pseudogene. The sequenced sample consisted of peripheral blood. In DNA form, the CDR3 reads TGTGCCAGCAGGGACAGGGGATTAGGAGGAAACACCATATATTTT. Encoded protein: CASRDRGLGGNTIYF.